Below, one T cell receptor beta chain is given with its context. These data come from a study of cytomegalovirus exposure and HLA in healthy donors. The length of the CDR3 is 15 residues. J lost 2 bases, V lost 3 bases, and 2 bases had no gene match. Germline V gene lookup returns CDR1 MNHEY and CDR2 SMNVEV (reference sequence). Nominally healthy donors provided the samples, though records likely missed some immune exposures. In the PCR, 60 Vbeta and 13 Jbeta primers were used. Only in-frame clones appear in the TCRdb table, and some are missing; sequencing was by immunoSEQ multiplex PCR. Of about 150,000 clones in the sample, around 80% are singletons; the top ten hold over 10%.

The chain carries TRBV27 and TRBJ1-4; TRBD1 matches 8 bases. The receptor was derived from a man aged 25-45 years in good health and CMV-seropositive. The sample taken for sequencing was PBMCs. The CDR3 DNA reads as TGTGCCAGCAGTTTGACAGGGGAGACTAATGAAAAACTGTTTTTT. Translated: CASSLTGETNEKLFF.